The present T cell receptor (beta chain) was sequenced within a study of CD8 T cells in Susac syndrome. In blood CD8+ and CD4+ T cells, TCR beta underwent sequencing. Germline CDR1 and CDR2: LGHDT and YNNKEL (reference sequence). There are 12 residues in the CDR3. The V end was cut by 4 bases, the J end by 5 bases, with 7 bases between. Random hexamers were used to reverse transcribe 0.5 to 1 ug of RNA. Amplification of TCR beta CDR3 by immunoSEQ multiplex PCR spanned 54 Vbeta and 13 Jbeta. TCRdb passed the immunoSEQ multiplex PCR reads through MiXCR, listing each CDR3 protein once. Here the sample spans approximately 180,000 distinct CDR3 sequences, about 91% being singletons.

The sequencing input was CD4+ T cells from PBMCs. This sequence originates from a human donor with Susac syndrome. The chain joins TRBV3-1 to TRBJ2-3; D is unclear. The CDR3 spells CASSLLLDTQYF. The DNA of the CDR3 is TGTGCCAGCAGCCTCCTATTAGATACGCAGTATTTT.